The 3 T cell receptor beta chains presented below share a single source sample, sequenced in a study of tumor-infiltrating lymphocytes in localized non-small cell lung cancer listed by TCRdb under 2021. Libraries were prepared through the immunoSEQ multiplex PCR assay. TCRdb obtained this table from immuneACCESS and retained in-frame rearrangements with V and J assigned. These tables miss some clones; where compared with another copy, unresolved V genes account for less than half of the shortfall, and the remainder is unexplained. The sample table shows about 16,000 clones, and roughly three quarters are seen once. Of the sample, over 8.5% falls within the top ten clones. The sequencing sample was made of lung tumor tissue. These receptors came from a human donor with non-small cell lung cancer.

J is TRBJ2-7 and V is TRBV27; 8 bases line up with TRBD2. Germline CDR1 reads MNHEY; CDR2 reads SMNVEV (reference sequence). The CDR3 contains 15 residues. Trimming at V came to 3 bases and at J to 3 bases, leaving 7 bases not matched to a gene. The CDR3 nucleotides read TGTGCCAGCAGTTTTCAAGCGGGAGCCCTCTACGAGCAGTACTTC. Its protein product is CASSFQAGALYEQYF.

The rearrangement joins TRBV28 to TRBJ2-7; D gene uncertain. CDR1 MDHEN and CDR2 SYDVKM come from the germline V gene. The CDR3 runs 12 residues. Trimming removed 2 bases at V and 3 bases at J, with 5 bases between. The CDR3 spells CASSLPGYEQYF. For the CDR3, the DNA is TGTGCCAGCAGTTTACCAGGCTACGAGCAGTACTTC.

This clone was observed a single time. This chain connects TRBV30 to TRBJ2-7; a possible D gene is TRBD1 (5 bases). There are 13 residues in the CDR3. Per the germline V gene, CDR1 is GTSNPN and CDR2 is SVGIG (reference sequence). V was trimmed by 8 bases and J by 6 bases, leaving 20 bases between them. The CDR3 DNA sequence: TGTGCCGGGAACGGACAACCCGCGGTCGAGCAGTACTTC. It is translated as CAGNGQPAVEQYF.